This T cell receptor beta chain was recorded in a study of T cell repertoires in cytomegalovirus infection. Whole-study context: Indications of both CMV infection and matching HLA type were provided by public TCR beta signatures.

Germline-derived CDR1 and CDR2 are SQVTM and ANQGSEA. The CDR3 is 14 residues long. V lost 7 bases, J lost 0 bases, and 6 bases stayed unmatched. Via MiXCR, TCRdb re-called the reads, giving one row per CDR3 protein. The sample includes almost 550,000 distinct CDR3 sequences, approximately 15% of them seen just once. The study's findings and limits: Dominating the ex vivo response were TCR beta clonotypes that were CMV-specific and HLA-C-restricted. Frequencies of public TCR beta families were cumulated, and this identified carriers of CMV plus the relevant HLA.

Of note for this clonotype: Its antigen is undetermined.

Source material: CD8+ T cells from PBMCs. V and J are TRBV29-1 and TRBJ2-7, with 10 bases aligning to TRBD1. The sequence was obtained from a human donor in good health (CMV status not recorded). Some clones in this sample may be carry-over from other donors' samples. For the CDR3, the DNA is TGCAGCGCCCTCGGACAGGGGGTCTCCTACGAGCAGTACTTC. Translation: CSALGQGVSYEQYF.